The sequence of this T cell receptor (beta chain) was determined in a study of Ad26.COV2.S vaccination and SARS-CoV-2 variants (TCRdb year 2021). Context from the whole study: Donors in the vaccine arm were drawn from COV1001, a multicentre, randomized, double-blind, placebo-controlled phase I-IIa trial testing Ad26.COV2.S in healthy adults. Trial participants were randomized into five groups of five, in which low-dose or high-dose Ad26.COV2.S was given once or twice, or placebo was given on both occasions. Ad26.COV2.S was administered intramuscularly at 5 x 10^10 or 1 x 10^11 viral particles, either as a single shot or as two shots given 56 days apart. A total of approximately 30 samples were included in the TCR-sequenced set, comprising some 20 Ad26.COV2.S vaccine recipients, 5 placebo recipients and 8 SARS-CoV-2 convalescent individuals. Investigators did not know the trial group allocation while performing experiments and assessing outcomes. TCRbeta repertoire sequencing was used to assess the specificity and breadth of SARS-CoV-2-reactive T cell receptors after Ad26.COV2.S vaccination. What the work shows at the level of the full study, not this receptor alone: Vaccine and placebo recipients had similar non-spike TCR breadth, a finding consistent with the vaccine containing only spike. It was noted by the authors that total T cell responses may have been underestimated by the TCR breadth and depth analyses. After vaccination, substantial breadth of spike-specific CD8+ and CD4+ T cell responses was reported. Compared with placebo recipients, Ad26.COV2.S recipients showed higher spike-specific TCR breadth (P = 0.0014). Comparing responses between vaccine doses or regimens was not something the study was powered to do.

The treatment or condition label corresponds to: over 15 received Ad26.COV2.S at low or high dose, single or two shots; 5 received placebo; per-sample allocation not given. For vaccine and placebo recipients, the sequenced repertoires came from samples collected on day 63 after the first injection. In Cohort 1b, roughly 25 adults aged 18-55 years were enrolled at a single site in Boston, USA, between 29 July and 7 August 2020. Ad26.COV2.S was a replication-incompetent adenovirus type 26 vector expressing a prefusion-stabilized SARS-CoV-2 spike protein from the original Wuhan strain. TCRbeta CDR3 regions were sequenced with the immunoSEQ Assay. After extraction, genomic DNA underwent amplification by bias-controlled multiplex PCR, followed by high-throughput sequencing. In the paper's pipeline: Collapsing and filtering of sequences were performed to quantify the absolute abundance of each unique TCRbeta CDR3 region. T cell fraction was estimated by normalizing TCRbeta template counts to usable DNA, which was measured by amplifying reference genes present in all nucleated cells. Repertoire TCRs were annotated as SARS-CoV-2-specific when V gene, CDR3 amino acid sequence and J gene were exactly matched to a known reactive TCR set. MIRA supplied the reference SARS-CoV-2 TCR set, which was filtered for enrichment in COVID-19-positive ImmuneCODE repertoires so that public or cross-reactive TCRs were removed. Based on the MIRA antigens, annotated TCRs were further analysed at the level of specific ORF or position within ORF. Breadth was defined as the number of annotated unique rearrangements divided by the total number of unique productive rearrangements, and depth was defined as the summed frequency of the annotated unique rearrangements. Two-sided Wilcoxon rank-sum tests were applied when comparing TCR breadth between groups. The table was pulled from immuneACCESS by TCRdb, which kept in-frame rearrangements only. Such tables lose some clones; where checked, under half of the loss comes from unresolved V genes, and the rest has no known cause. That table supplies the V and J calls and clone size; D and trimming were determined from the DNA. This sample is represented by about 680,000 clones; roughly 90% of them were singletons. Jointly, the top ten make up roughly 1.5% of the sample.

Trimmed from V: 2 bases; trimmed from J: 3 bases; junction bases lacking a gene match: 7. Including cysteine and phenylalanine, the CDR3 has 18 amino acids. Only the CDR3 portion is preserved as DNA: 54 bases, with reading frame beginning at the first base. The germline V gene provides CDR1 SGHAT and CDR2 FQNNGV. For this clone: It has no known antigen specificity. There are no base qualities to consult, and no much larger clone falls within one base.

Sequencing was performed on peripheral blood, taken in a trial of Ad26.COV2.S vaccine versus placebo. Rearrangement joined TRBV11-2 to TRBJ2-5; 15 bases in between match TRBD2. This receptor was identified in a person between 18 and 60 years old who received the Ad26.COV2.S COVID-19 vaccine or a placebo. This receptor has the CDR3 CASSLNRTSGRVEETQYF. The nucleotide sequence is given as TGTGCCAGCAGCTTAAACAGGACTAGCGGGAGGGTAGAAGAGACCCAGTACTTC. This CDR3, with the reference TRBV11-2 and TRBJ2-5 proteins standing in past its ends, gives the full variable domain EAGVAQSPRYKIIEKRQSVAFWCNPISGHATLYWYQQILGQGPKLLIQFQNNGVVDDSQLPKDRFSAERLKGVDSTLKIQPAKLEDSAVYLCASSLNRTSGRVEETQYFGPGTRLLVL.